This entry describes one T cell receptor (beta chain). The target antigen is unknown. The same CDR3 also results from other DNA sequences found in this sample. The sample is drawn from a study of T cell responses to AZD1222 COVID-19 vaccine. Study-level results: In a largely white British group with more females than males, clonal diversity was possibly underestimated. Per reports, nearly half of all spike-specific TCRs target regions that are unmutated in variants. With two AZD1222 doses given, Spike-specific TCR breadth and depth both rose.

V lost 3 bases to trimming and J lost 7 bases, with 19 bases between them. The CDR3 extends over 16 amino acids. The V gene's germline CDR1 is MNHNS and CDR2 SASEGT. The method was immunoSEQ multiplex PCR; TCRdb's version includes in-frame clones alone and lacks a portion of them. The data show around 130,000 clones, over 75% seen once. The chain links TRBV6-1 to TRBJ1-5; D is unresolved. The material sequenced was peripheral blood, taken 28 days after the second dose of the MenACWY control vaccine. The sequence came from an adult who received the MenACWY meningococcal vaccine as a control. The CDR3 coding sequence is TGTGCCAGCAGTGATCAGGCGCCGGGAGGTTCCCAGCCCCAGCATTTT. Translation: CASSDQAPGGSQPQHF.